This T cell receptor beta chain came from a study of cytomegalovirus exposure and HLA in healthy donors. Both 60 Vbeta primers and 13 Jbeta primers went into the PCR. Data came from immunoSEQ multiplex PCR; TCRdb stores just in-frame clones and leaves some out. The sample consists of roughly 93,000 clones, more than 75% of them appearing once. CDR1 SQVTM and CDR2 ANQGSEA come from the germline V gene. This CDR3 contains 16 residues. As concerns this clone: The antigen remains unidentified.

The study, taken as a whole, reports: It was taken for granted in presence/absence analyses that sequencing depth across donors was roughly uniform. TCR beta V- and J-gene trimming, according to a later analysis, was linked to a missense DCLRE1C variant.

Healthy donors of bone marrow made up the group. This sequence was found in a human donor in good health. The rearrangement joins TRBV29-1 to TRBJ2-5; 8 bases align to TRBD2. The DNA end is a closer match to TRBJ2-7, so the J assignment may be wrong. Sample: PBMCs. The CDR3 nucleotides are TGCAGCGTTGAAGATGCCACTAGCGGCGACTCCTACGAGCAGTACTTC. The encoded protein is CSVEDATSGDSYEQYF.